This T cell receptor beta chain was retrieved from a study of shared clonotypes between healthy human individuals. Libraries were prepared by immunoSEQ multiplex PCR; TCRdb keeps only in-frame clonotypes and omits some of them. The table includes 850,000 to 1,100,000 clones, approximately 80% detected once. Recent acute infections and vaccinations were absent in the healthy HIV-negative adult donors. Every donor was a Caucasian adult from Nashville, Tennessee. This CDR3 spans 15 amino acids. Trimming shortened V by 1 base and J by 2 bases, and 13 bases separated the two germline ends. Germline V gene lookup returns CDR1 SGHDT and CDR2 YYEEEE.

The chain uses TRBV5-6 and TRBJ2-7, with D perhaps matching TRBD1 (5 bases). The sample consisted of memory CD4+ T cells from PBMCs. Indicated subset: CD45RA-negative fraction. The receptor comes from a man aged 18 to 29 in good health. Some clones in this sample may be carry-over from other donors' samples. CDR3 bases: TGTGCCAGCAGCTTGTTGGGGCAGAATCCCTACGAGCAGTACTTC. This sequence encodes CASSLLGQNPYEQYF. Using reference TRBV5-6 and TRBJ2-7 for the parts outside the CDR3, the full variable domain is DAGVTQSPTHLIKTRGQQVTLRCSPKSGHDTVSWYQQALGQGPQFIFQYYEEEERQRGNFPDRFSGHQFPNYSSELNVNALLLGDSALYLCASSLLGQNPYEQYFGPGTRLTVT.